This T cell receptor beta chain was identified in a study of post-analysis software for immune sequencing data. Built from TCR beta cDNA, the libraries had unique molecular identifiers in them. When about 1 to 11 million T cells were used, they gave roughly 490,000 cDNA molecules. Each CDR3 protein gets one entry after TCRdb re-called the PCR reads with MiXCR. The sample shows about 540,000 distinct CDR3 sequences, 34% of them seen only once. This clonotype was obtained from a girl between 2 and 17 years old with multiple sclerosis. Sequencing was performed on blood.

CDR3 region: CASSFRGTGDNEQFF. CDR3 in DNA: TGCGCCAGCAGCTTCCGCGGGACAGGAGACAATGAGCAGTTCTTC. J is TRBJ2-1 and V is TRBV5-1; TRBD1 matches at 8 bases. Per the germline V gene, CDR1 is SGHRS and CDR2 is YFSETQ. The CDR3 sequence is 15 residues long. V was clipped by 2 bases and J by 5 bases; unmatched bases: 6.